This T cell receptor beta chain was found in a study of post-analysis software for immune sequencing data. Study information: Both relapsing-remitting and secondary progressive multiple sclerosis featured among the disease courses, as did progressive-relapsing multiple sclerosis. General study results and limits: Same-batch preparations were strongly co-clustered by F measure. Higher frequency in patients than in controls was seen for roughly five TRBV segments, with TRBV5-6, TRBV5-1 and TRBV20-1 among them. Diversity measured as normalized Chao1 was significantly lower in multiple sclerosis patients than in controls.

With 2 bases clipped from V and 0 bases from J, the junction kept 9 bases outside the gene matches. In germline, CDR1 is MGHDK, CDR2 SYGVNS. The CDR3 has 19 residues. Unique molecular identifiers were present in the TCR beta cDNA libraries. Input amounts of roughly 0.85 to 10 million T cells were used. These gave about 500,000 cDNA molecules, so each molecule approximated one T cell. Each CDR3 protein is one row after TCRdb ran MiXCR on the PCR reads. The repertoire holds about 540,000 distinct CDR3 sequences, with less than 40% as singletons. This clonotype was observed a handful of times. The antigen is unknown.

The sequence derives from a girl younger than 18 with multiple sclerosis. This rearrangement joins TRBV25-1 to TRBJ2-2, with 10 nucleotides matching TRBD2. Sequenced input: blood. The CDR3 region is CASSEQALAGASNTGELFF. The CDR3 DNA is TGTGCCAGCAGTGAACAGGCCCTAGCGGGGGCTTCGAACACCGGGGAGCTGTTTTTT.